This TCR beta chain is drawn from a study of blood T cell repertoires in COVID-19. Background on the study: Collection of acute and convalescent COVID-19 samples took place in the United States, Italy and Spain. Sources were T cells, B-cell-depleted T cells, or PBMCs; the material itself was cDNA or gDNA.

Authors' data handling: The authors estimated nucleated cell counts from reference gene primer amplification. TCRdb's table, derived via immunoSEQ multiplex PCR, lists solely in-frame clones and lacks some. Clone size and V and J calls were adopted from that table, with D and trimming inferred from the DNA. The sample holds 160,000 or so clones, roughly 83% seen once. The CDR3 loop spans 14 amino acids. Trimming stripped 7 bases from V and 5 bases from J, with 14 bases between. Germline V CDR1 and CDR2: SNHLY, FYNNEI. The sequenced sample was peripheral blood. The receptor was isolated from a human donor in a cohort sampled during active COVID-19. The rearrangement uses TRBV2 and TRBJ1-4; D gene uncertain. In nucleotides, the CDR3 is TGTGCCAGCACCCGAATTTACAGAAATGAAAAACTGTTTTTT. It yields the protein CASTRIYRNEKLFF.